This entry is about one T cell receptor beta chain. In the authors' workflow: The assay estimated nucleated cells by amplifying reference gene primers. The protocol was immunoSEQ multiplex PCR, while the TCRdb copy is restricted to in-frame clones and leaves out a portion. The V and J calls and clone size are taken from that table; D and trimming were inferred from the DNA. The table records over 250,000 clones, about 89% of them present only once. These data originate in a study of blood T cell repertoires in COVID-19. Overall study context: Sites in the United States, Italy and Spain provided acute and convalescent COVID-19 samples.

CDR1 and CDR2 from the germline V gene are SGDLS and YYNGEE. This CDR3 region has 14 residues. Trimming pared 0 bases from V and 9 bases from J, leaving 10 bases between. The chain couples TRBV9 to TRBJ1-6; D perhaps matches TRBD1 (6 bases). The sample was peripheral blood. The origin of this receptor is a man aged 35 to 55 who had recovered from COVID-19. CDR3 nucleotide sequence: TGTGCCAGCAGCGTAGTAGGGGGGGCTTCACCCCTCCACTTT. It codes for CASSVVGGASPLHF. The variable domain in full, with the rest retrieved from reference TRBV9 and TRBJ1-6, is DSGVTQTPKHLITATGQRVTLRCSPRSGDLSVYWYQQSLDQGLQFLIQYYNGEERAKGNILERFSAQQFPDLHSELNLSSLELGDSALYFCASSVVGGASPLHFGNGTRLTVT.